This T cell receptor beta chain was sequenced during a study of cytomegalovirus exposure and HLA in healthy donors (dated by TCRdb to 2017 to 2019). For context, the study as a whole: According to an earlier analysis of 550 to 750 of the donors, about 179 million T cells yielded roughly 110 million unique TCR beta sequences and about 300 Gb of sequence data. In the later analysis, no new phenotypic data were used to find candidate immune exposures; instead, reliance was placed on TCR beta sequences and their occurrence across donors. A later genetic analysis used genome-wide SNP genotypes for about three fifths of the roughly 700 donors, treating that subset as a discovery cohort. Donor age, sex, ethnicity and CMV serostatus were compiled alongside the repertoire data. The study was designed to test whether signatures of past pathogen exposure could be identified by cataloging public T cell receptors. Roughly 300 gigabases of sequencing data and 70 million to 95 million unique TCR sequences made up an early release that covered about 640 HLA-typed donors. Every discovery cohort repertoire had been produced on one sequencing platform. A later analysis re-examined previously published TCR beta repertoires from just over 650 donors and added high-resolution HLA genotyping to investigate patterns of TCR occurrence. HLA typing included class I and class II loci at four-digit resolution. Of the 300 to 500 genotyped donors, approximately 80% were placed in the genetic ancestry cluster associated with self-reported Caucasian donors. The study used immunosequencing to profile the T cell repertoires of hundreds of subjects and linked those repertoires to cytomegalovirus serostatus. High-throughput TCR immunosequencing, statistical association of individual TCRs with disease status, and machine learning were combined to predict cytomegalovirus infection status. An earlier analysis of 587 of the donors used high-throughput TCR beta sequencing to judge whether each TCR beta V gene segment behaved as functional or pseudogenic. Besides the first cohort of hundreds of subjects, a separate validation cohort made up of over 100 different subjects was used. The number of donors typed differed by locus, with roughly 629-640 for A, B, C, DRB1 and DQB1, roughly 550 for DQA1, some 570 for DPA1, and under 490 for DPB1. Because of strong linkage in the cohort, roughly 5 DR-DQ haplotypes were treated as single units for association and clustering. Among roughly 370 genotyped donors of the cohort, an average of roughly 240,000 unique TCR beta nucleotide sequences were sequenced per donor, around 20% of them non-productive.

The cohort comprised 710 or so healthy bone marrow donors. All cohort members were sampled while nominally healthy, although unrecorded immune exposures were likely present. The donor was CMV seronegative and belonged to the group of 352 seronegative cohort members. A peripheral blood sample was provided by each donor, and peripheral blood mononuclear cells were used for TCR beta sequencing. Genomic DNA extraction from the blood cell samples was performed with the Qiagen DNeasy Blood Extraction Kit. Study-level results and caveats: A further reported finding was that TCR beta sequences accurately predicted the HLA-A and HLA-B alleles for most subjects in the first cohort. Immune exposure information for the cohort was limited to CMV serostatus. The 87-base-pair reads could not distinguish some IMGT-functional V segments, including TRBV6-2 and TRBV6-3, so those segments were excluded. A cluster of highly shared sequence variants was judged likely to be a technical artifact of the sequencing pipeline. While some public TCRs were present in many individuals, most TCR sequences turned up only very rarely across donors. The authors suggested that the approach could potentially be extended to other disease states and immunological phenotypes. This cohort had only TCR beta chains sequenced, and the lack of alpha or paired-chain data limited which features could be detected. Because HLA typing was missing for some donors at each locus, association tests included only the typed subset. In vitro tests confirmed that a few of the cytomegalovirus-associated TCR beta chains recognize cytomegalovirus antigens. A later analysis associated 17,000 or so TCR beta sequences with specific HLA alleles at a false discovery rate of 0.05. The classifier was reported to diagnose cytomegalovirus status with high specificity and sensitivity in both the original and validation cohorts. Because counts were too low, fewer than 20 rarely observed V segments, including chromosome 9 orphons, were excluded from the earlier analysis of some 540 of the donors. Roughly uniform sequencing depth across donors was assumed in presence/absence analyses, although this assumption may not hold. In an earlier analysis of a few hundred of the donors, most TCR beta V segments were observed in productive rearrangements about 90% or about 30% of the time, broadly matching IMGT annotations. Linkage disequilibrium might explain the correlated functional status among segregating V segments, but an unknown experimental factor could not be excluded. When HLA alleles, especially DR and DQ, strongly co-occurred, attributing TCR associations to individual alleles was difficult. An association between a missense DCLRE1C variant and V-gene and J-gene trimming of TCR beta chains was found in a later genetic analysis and replicated in an independent cohort. According to a later analysis, parvovirus B19, influenza, CMV and Epstein-Barr virus appeared linked to several top co-occurrence clusters. Compared with equally common non-associated chains, HLA-associated TCR beta chains in a later analysis were more clonally expanded and had lower generation probabilities. Most CMV-associated TCR beta chains appeared to be HLA-restricted in a later analysis, and the HLA associations seemed to be driven largely by CMV exposure. Compared with the roughly 670-donor mean, donors in an Asian-associated ancestry cluster had fewer N-insertions in productive TCRs, according to a later genetic analysis. The study gave a list of about 170 TCR beta chains associated with cytomegalovirus. In a later analysis, the rate of TCR association differed among HLA loci, with DRB1 alleles having the most associated TCRs and HLA-C alleles having the fewest.

Reading from cysteine to phenylalanine, the CDR3 counts 16 amino acids. CDR3 DNA is the only sequence kept; it has 48 bases, read in frame from the first base. Trimming accounts for 4 bases at V and 0 bases at J, while the number of junction bases matched to no gene is 7. CDR1 and CDR2, looked up from the germline V gene, are SGHTS and YDEGEE. Libraries came from the immunoSEQ multiplex PCR assay. For the multiplex PCR, a mixture combining 60 forward primers for TCR Vbeta segments and 13 reverse primers for TCR Jbeta segments was used. The CDR3 region of rearranged TCR beta genes was amplified from genomic DNA with a multiplex PCR assay. Amplified TCR beta libraries were sequenced as 87-base-pair reads on the Illumina HiSeq System. Regarding the original processing steps: A later analysis counted about 76 million unique TCR beta chains across the 650 to 800 repertoires, and some 11 million of these chains were shared by at least two donors. Raw reads were error-corrected and collapsed into unique sequences by a nearest-neighbor algorithm in which closely related sequences were merged to remove PCR and sequencing errors. To assign V, D and J gene segments, CDR3 sequences were aligned to IMGT reference sequences. For a sequence to be retained, a match of at least six nucleotides to both a V gene segment and a J gene segment was required. Rearrangements were classified as productive when the CDR3 lacked stop codons and remained in frame with V and J, and all other rearrangements were classified as non-productive. Following IMGT convention, CDR3 was defined as the stretch from the second conserved V-encoded cysteine up to the conserved J-encoded phenylalanine. The earlier analysis of about 640 of the donors excluded any sequence lacking an unambiguous match to a single V gene segment. An earlier analysis of 587 of the donors classified V segments as functional when productive rearrangements were above 56.7% and as segregating when the standard deviation between donors was above 5%. A statistical classification framework was built for diagnosing cytomegalovirus status from the catalog of TCR beta chain sequences. In a later analysis, TCR nucleotide sequences were compared against IMGT/GENE-DB human TR gene sequences so that V and J genes could be assigned. The TCRdist pipeline was used in a later analysis to assign CDR3 sequences and most-parsimonious VDJ recombination scenarios. A later analysis defined each TCR beta chain by its CDR3 amino acid sequence plus V-gene family, and excluded reads lacking a unique V-gene family. As a way to deal with suspected cross-contamination and a sequencing artifact, a later analysis dropped 450 to 600 nucleotide sequences that were highly shared and had low generation probability. For each public chain, a later analysis derived a clonal expansion index from normalized ranks of inferred template counts within each repertoire. In a later analysis, generation probabilities were computed with a VDJ recombination model fitted to out-of-frame rearrangements, and the resulting probabilities were checked against IGoR. In a later analysis, hypergeometric tests were used to score TCR-TCR, TCR-HLA and TCR-CMV co-occurrence, with a repertoire-size bias correction applied to TCR pairs. In a later analysis, false discovery rates were estimated by permuting HLA or CMV assignments 20 times. In a later analysis, co-occurring TCRs were grouped with DBSCAN, and TCRdist sequence similarity was added when clustering was performed within HLA-allele-positive subsets. Repertoires with fewer than 30,000 or more than 120,000 public chains were left out of co-occurrence clustering, as were a handful of repertoires with anomalous nucleotide sharing. TCRdb took this table from immuneACCESS and kept in-frame rearrangements with V and J called. Such tables lack part of the clones; where checked against another copy, unresolved V genes explain under half of the gap, and the rest is unexplained. The D gene and trimming were derived from the DNA, and the V and J assignments and clone size from that table. The sample includes some 160,000 clones, with 75% to 90% observed a single time. The ten top clones hold less than 2% of the sample.

Only a few counts were recorded for this clone. Its cognate antigen has yet to be identified. No quality values exist for individual bases; no much larger clone is one base distant. The sequence derives from a woman aged 18-29 years in good health and CMV-seronegative. The sequenced sample was PBMCs. The chain is encoded by TRBV5-8 joined to TRBJ2-1; TRBD2 matches 7 bases in the middle. The CDR3 in this case is CASSHSGRSSYNEQFF. The bases are TGTGCCAGCAGCCATAGCGGGCGGAGCTCCTACAATGAGCAGTTCTTC.